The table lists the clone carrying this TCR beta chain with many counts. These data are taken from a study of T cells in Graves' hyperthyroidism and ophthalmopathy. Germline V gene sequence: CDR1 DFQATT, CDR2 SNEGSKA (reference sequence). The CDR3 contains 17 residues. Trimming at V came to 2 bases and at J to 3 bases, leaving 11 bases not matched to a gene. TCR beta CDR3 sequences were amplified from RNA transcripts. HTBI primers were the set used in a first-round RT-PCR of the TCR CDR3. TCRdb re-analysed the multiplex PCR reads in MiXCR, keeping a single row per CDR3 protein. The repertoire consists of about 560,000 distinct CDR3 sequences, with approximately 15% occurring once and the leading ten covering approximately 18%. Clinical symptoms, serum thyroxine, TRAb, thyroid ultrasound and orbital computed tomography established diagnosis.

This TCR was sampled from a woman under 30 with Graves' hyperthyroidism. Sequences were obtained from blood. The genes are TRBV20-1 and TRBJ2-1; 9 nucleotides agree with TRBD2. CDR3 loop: CSARRPAGGTVYNEQFF. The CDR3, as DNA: TGCAGTGCTAGACGACCAGCGGGGGGCACCGTCTACAATGAGCAGTTCTTC.